Below, 18 T cell receptor beta chains from the same sample are listed, as sequenced in a study of blood T cell repertoires in COVID-19. Repertoires were generated with immunoSEQ multiplex PCR, while TCRdb's copy carries only in-frame clones and drops some. The sample has some 75,000 clones, more than 60% seen once. Input material: peripheral blood. The origin of the receptors is a woman over 75 with active or convalescent COVID-19.

J is TRBJ2-3 and V is TRBV6-5, with 8 bases matching TRBD2. The ends lost 5 bases at V and 2 bases at J; junction bases unmatched: 6. The CDR3 is 15 residues long. CDR1 is MNHEY, CDR2 SVGAGI, per germline. CDR3 nucleotide sequence: TGTGCCAGCAGTCCCGGGGGGGCTATCACAGATACGCAGTATTTT. Protein: CASSPGGAITDTQYF.

The rearrangement uses TRBV9 and TRBJ2-5; 8 bases fit TRBD2. Germline trimming cut 0 bases from V and 2 bases from J; bases unmatched to any gene: 9. This CDR3 has 17 amino acids. The germline gives CDR1 SGDLS, CDR2 YYNGEE. The CDR3 DNA sequence: TGTGCCAGCAGCGTAGTCCCTAGCGGGTTCTTACAAGAGACCCAGTACTTC. It specifies CASSVVPSGFLQETQYF.

The chain employs TRBV6-2 or TRBV6-3 and TRBJ2-5; TRBD1 matches at 9 bases. V shed 6 bases and J 5 bases; nucleotides not matched to a gene: 10. Germline CDR1 and CDR2: MNHEY and SVGEGT. CDR3 length equals 15 residues. The CDR3 loop reads CASSSGGQGTETQYF. In DNA form, the CDR3 reads TGTGCCAGCAGCTCCGGGGGACAGGGTACGGAGACCCAGTACTTC.

Of note for this clone: Other DNA sequences within the sample encode an identical CDR3. This sequence joins TRBV19 and TRBJ1-6, with 10 positions matching TRBD1. Per the germline V gene, CDR1 is LNHDA and CDR2 is SQIVND (reference sequence). V was pared by 8 bases and J by 1 base, with 2 bases of the junction left unmatched. The CDR3 is 15 residues long. The CDR3 coding sequence is TGTGCCAGTCGGGACAGGGGATCCTATAATTCACCCCTCCACTTT. Protein sequence: CASRDRGSYNSPLHF. The full variable domain, with the rest looked up from reference TRBV19 and TRBJ1-6, is DGGITQSPKYLFRKEGQNVTLSCEQNLNHDAMYWYRQDPGQGLRLIYYSQIVNDFQKGDIAEGYSVSREKKESFPLTVTSAQKNPTAFYLCASRDRGSYNSPLHFGNGTRLTVT.

The chain recombines TRBV5-4 with TRBJ2-3, with D perhaps matching TRBD2 (6 bases). V was cut by 1 base and J by 6 bases, with 12 bases left in between. Germline CDR1 reads SGHNT; CDR2 reads YYREEE (reference sequence). The CDR3 runs 14 residues. The DNA for the CDR3 is TGTGCCAGCAGCTTGACTAGCCTCGAGGATACGCAGTATTTT. Its translation is CASSLTSLEDTQYF. The whole variable domain, filled in from reference TRBV5-4 and TRBJ2-3, reads ETGVTQSPTHLIKTRGQQVTLRCSSQSGHNTVSWYQQALGQGPQFIFQYYREEENGRGNFPPRFSGLQFPNYSSELNVNALELDDSALYLCASSLTSLEDTQYFGPGTRLTVL.

The chain uses TRBV9 and TRBJ2-3; 13 nucleotides agree with TRBD2. The germline V gene encodes CDR1 SGDLS and CDR2 YYNGEE. The CDR3 runs 17 residues. V shed 0 bases, J shed 3 bases, and the junction held 4 bases outside the gene matches. The CDR3 DNA reads as TGTGCCAGCAGCGTAGCTACTAGCGGGGGGGCAACAGATACGCAGTATTTT. It specifies CASSVATSGGATDTQYF.

This clone was recorded once. The chain links TRBV5-1 to TRBJ1-4; 7 bases align to TRBD1. V was clipped by 5 bases and J by 5 bases; unmatched bases: 6. Per germline, CDR1 SGHRS and CDR2 YFSETQ. This CDR3 contains 14 residues. CDR3 DNA sequence: TGCGCCAGCAGAAGGACAGGACAAAATGAAAAACTGTTTTTT. Protein sequence: CASRRTGQNEKLFF.

This chain uses TRBV11-2 with TRBJ1-1; perhaps TRBD1 as D (5 bases). Per germline, CDR1 SGHAT and CDR2 FQNNGV. V was shortened by 7 bases and J by 2 bases, with 14 bases between the two germline ends. The CDR3 runs 14 residues. CDR3 nucleotides: TGTGCCAGCACCAAGGGGCGGATTAACACTGAAGCTTTCTTT. It codes for CASTKGRINTEAFF. Together with reference TRBV11-2 and TRBJ1-1, the CDR3 gives the full variable domain: EAGVAQSPRYKIIEKRQSVAFWCNPISGHATLYWYQQILGQGPKLLIQFQNNGVVDDSQLPKDRFSAERLKGVDSTLKIQPAKLEDSAVYLCASTKGRINTEAFFGQGTRLTVV.

This rearrangement joins TRBV3-1 (or the pseudogene TRBV3-2) to TRBJ1-3, with 7 bases lining up with TRBD1. Looked up from germline, CDR1 is LGHDT and CDR2 is YNNKEL (reference sequence). J was trimmed by 4 bases and V by 4 bases; bases with no gene match: 4. The CDR3 is 14 amino acids. As DNA, the CDR3 is TGTGCCAGCAGCCCAGACAGGGCGGGAAACACCATATATTTT. The encoded protein is CASSPDRAGNTIYF.

The chain is built from TRBV14 and TRBJ1-1; 7 bases fit TRBD1. The CDR3 totals 17 residues. The V gene's germline CDR1 is SGHDN and CDR2 FVKESK. J lost 2 bases, V lost 7 bases, and 16 bases had no gene match. Here the CDR3 DNA reads TGTGCCAGCACGGGCAAGGGACAGAACCTTTTTAACACTGAAGCTTTCTTT. It codes for CASTGKGQNLFNTEAFF.

This clone was picked up many times. The germline gene is not matched at one end of the junction; a read error may be the cause. The DNA for the CDR3 is TGCGCCAGCAGCCCGGACCCCGGGACAGGGTCCTCCGAGCAGTACTTC. Amino acids: CASSPDPGTGSSEQYF. The rearrangement uses TRBV5-1 and TRBJ2-7; 9 bases match TRBD1. The CDR3 extends over 16 amino acids. Germline CDR1 reads SGHRS; CDR2 reads YFSETQ.

This clone was seen only a few times. CDR3 region: CASSLWGGSYEQYF. The CDR3 nucleotides read TGTGCCAGCAGCTTATGGGGCGGCTCCTACGAGCAGTACTTC. The gene calls are TRBV11-2 and TRBJ2-7, with a tentative D call TRBD1 (5 bases). This CDR3 has 14 residues. Looked up from germline, CDR1 is SGHAT and CDR2 is FQNNGV. With 2 bases removed from V and 0 bases from J, the gap between germline ends came to 8 bases.

This chain connects TRBV6-5 to TRBJ2-7, with TRBD1 identical over 9 bases. The CDR3 contains 14 residues. J gave up 5 bases and V 6 bases, and 8 bases lay outside the gene matches. Germline loops: CDR1 MNHEY, CDR2 SVGAGI. The CDR3 here is CASRGDRGSHEQYF. The CDR3 DNA sequence: TGTGCCAGCAGGGGAGACAGGGGGAGCCACGAGCAGTACTTC.

This clone was recorded once. The chain links TRBV13 to TRBJ1-1; 7 bases match TRBD1. Germline trimming cut 5 bases from V and 0 bases from J; bases unmatched to any gene: 3. CDR1 and CDR2 from the germline V gene are PRHDT and FYEKMQ (reference sequence). CDR3 size: 14 residues. The CDR3 loop is CASSEGQMNTEAFF. The CDR3 DNA follows: TGTGCCAGCAGCGAGGGACAGATGAACACTGAAGCTTTCTTT.

The J gene is TRBJ2-5, the V gene TRBV7-8; a possible D gene is TRBD1 (6 bases). Germline CDR1 reads SGHVS; CDR2 reads FQNEAQ. CDR3 size: 15 residues. Trimming cost V 10 bases and J 5 bases, with 23 bases left between them. The CDR3 region has the DNA TGTGCCACCAGAGACCAGAACACAGGGTTGGAGACCCAGTACTTC. Translation gives CATRDQNTGLETQYF.

The rearrangement links TRBV7-2 to TRBJ2-5; 8 bases line up with TRBD1. CDR3 length equals 16 residues. V shed 5 bases, J shed 4 bases, and the junction held 12 bases outside the gene matches. Germline V gives CDR1 SGHTA, CDR2 FQGNSA. CDR3 in amino acids: CASSRGVDRGIETQYF. The CDR3 nucleotides are TGTGCCAGCAGCCGCGGTGTTGACAGGGGCATAGAGACCCAGTACTTC.

The V gene is TRBV7-9, the J gene TRBJ1-2; D perhaps matches TRBD1 (5 bases). CDR3 length: 14 amino acids. V dropped 3 bases and J dropped 4 bases, with 12 bases sitting between them. Germline loops: CDR1 SEHNR, CDR2 FQNEAQ (reference sequence). In DNA form, the CDR3 reads TGTGCCAGCAGCTTCTCGGTCCAGGGCTATGGCTACACCTTC. The encoded protein is CASSFSVQGYGYTF.

The CDR3 region has the DNA TGTGCCAGCAGTTTAATGCGGGAAAAACTGTTTTTT. This encodes CASSLMREKLFF. The chain carries TRBV28 and TRBJ1-4; no reliable D call. This CDR3 comprises 12 residues. V was clipped by 2 bases and J by 8 bases, with 6 bases between them. Germline V gives CDR1 MDHEN, CDR2 SYDVKM.